This T cell receptor (beta chain) was recovered during a study of cytomegalovirus exposure and HLA in healthy donors. The study sampled nominally healthy donors, though unrecorded immune exposures were likely. In the PCR, 60 Vbeta and 13 Jbeta primers were used. Some clones are missing from TCRdb's copy, which holds only in-frame ones; the method was immunoSEQ multiplex PCR. The sample records 100,000 or so clones, 84% being singletons. The study's findings and limits: Serostatus for CMV was the only available immune exposure information. The majority of CMV-associated TCR beta chains were reported as apparently HLA-restricted in a later analysis.

Germline V gives CDR1 SSHAT, CDR2 FNYEAQ (reference sequence). The CDR3 consists of 14 residues. This clone was recorded once. Its antigen is currently unknown. At one of its ends the junction is not consistent with the germline gene, which may arise from a read error. What was sequenced was PBMCs. This receptor was obtained from a woman under 30 in good health and CMV-seronegative. The chain recombines TRBV7-7 with TRBJ2-7, with D hard to call. The CDR3 sequence: CASSSNLNSYEQYF. In nucleotides, the CDR3 is TGTGCTAGCAGCTCTAACCTCAACTCCTACGAGCAGTACTTC.